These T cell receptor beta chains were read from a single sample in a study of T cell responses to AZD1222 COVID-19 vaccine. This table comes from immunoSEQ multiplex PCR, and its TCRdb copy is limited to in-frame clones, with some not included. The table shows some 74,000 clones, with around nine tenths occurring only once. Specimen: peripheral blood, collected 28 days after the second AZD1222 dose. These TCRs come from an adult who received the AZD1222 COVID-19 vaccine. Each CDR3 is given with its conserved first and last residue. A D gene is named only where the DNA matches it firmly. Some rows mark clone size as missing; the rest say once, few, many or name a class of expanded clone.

CASSPLAGAGVYNEQFF	TGTGCCAGCAGTCCCTTGGCTGGAGCGGGAGTGTACAATGAGCAGTTCTTC	TRBJ2-1	TRBD2	-	TRBV27
CASSLPSGRAVTIGTGELFF	TGCGCCAGCAGTCTTCCAAGCGGGAGGGCCGTAACAATAGGTACCGGGGAGCTGTTTTTT	TRBJ2-2	TRBD2	-	TRBV23-1
CASSQESPGGLASYNEQFF	TGCGCCAGCAGCCAAGAATCTCCTGGGGGACTAGCGTCCTACAATGAGCAGTTCTTC	TRBJ2-1	TRBD2	-	TRBV4-3
CASSAHREAWNTIYF	TGTGCCAGCAGCGCCCACAGAGAGGCCTGGAACACCATATATTTT	TRBJ1-3	-	-	TRBV9
CASSFKGGRTNTGELFF	TGTGCCAGCAGTTTCAAGGGGGGACGGACGAACACCGGGGAGCTGTTTTTT	TRBJ2-2	-	few	TRBV28
CARSLLRGQIWYGYTF	TGTGCCAGAAGCTTGTTAAGGGGACAGATTTGGTATGGCTACACCTTC	TRBJ1-2	TRBD1	-	TRBV5-3
CASSLGLASTGELFF	TGCGCCAGCAGCTTGGGGCTAGCGAGCACCGGGGAGCTGTTTTTT	TRBJ2-2	-	-	TRBV5-1
CASSLRDRGPTGTEAFF	TGTGCCAGCAGTTTAAGGGACAGGGGGCCCACCGGCACTGAAGCTTTCTTT	TRBJ1-1	TRBD1	-	TRBV27
CAISSGAGEQYF	TGTGCCATCTCCTCGGGGGCAGGCGAGCAGTACTTC	TRBJ2-7	-	once	TRBV10-3
CASSLAPNMNTEAFF	TGTGCCAGCAGCTTAGCGCCAAACATGAACACTGAAGCTTTCTTT	TRBJ1-1	-	-	TRBV7-9
CASSLAQGDGYTF	TGTGCCAGCAGCTTAGCCCAGGGGGATGGCTACACCTTC	TRBJ1-2	TRBD1	-	TRBV7-9
CASRWDSNQPQHF	TGTGCCAGCAGATGGGACAGCAATCAGCCCCAGCATTTT	TRBJ1-5	-	-	TRBV27
CAWTGTGGAFGGYTF	TGTGCCTGGACCGGGACAGGGGGCGCGTTTGGTGGCTACACCTTC	TRBJ1-2	TRBD1	few	TRBV30
CASSWTRRATEAFF	TGTGCCAGTAGTTGGACAAGAAGAGCTACTGAAGCTTTCTTT	TRBJ1-1	-	-	TRBV19
CASSFGGDTEAFF	TGTGCCAGCAGTTTTGGGGGGGACACTGAAGCTTTCTTT	TRBJ1-1	-	-	TRBV27
CASSLSDRYGYTF	TGTGCCAGCAGTTTATCTGACCGGTATGGCTACACCTTC	TRBJ1-2	-	-	TRBV12-3/TRBV12-4
CASSPGHRFDQPQHF	TGTGCCAGCTCACCAGGGCACAGGTTCGATCAGCCCCAGCATTTT	TRBJ1-5	-	-	TRBV18
CAWTPGQGNSPLHF	TGTGCCTGGACTCCGGGACAGGGGAATTCACCCCTCCACTTT	TRBJ1-6	TRBD1	-	TRBV30
CASSRTGVYGYTF	TGTGCCAGCAGCCGGACAGGGGTCTATGGCTACACCTTC	TRBJ1-2	TRBD1	-	TRBV2
CASSWTGKEDGYTF	TGTGCCAGCTCATGGACAGGGAAGGAGGATGGCTACACCTTC	TRBJ1-2	TRBD1	-	TRBV18
CASSQDGGTETQYF	TGTGCCAGCAGCCAAGACGGCGGGACGGAGACCCAGTACTTC	TRBJ2-5	-	-	TRBV3-1/TRBV3-2
CASSIDFRGNGYTF	TGTGCCAGTAGTATAGATTTCAGGGGGAATGGCTACACCTTC	TRBJ1-2	TRBD1	few	TRBV19
CASGRGTAGTEAFF	TGTGCTAGTGGCCGCGGGACAGCCGGCACTGAAGCTTTCTTT	TRBJ1-1	TRBD1	few	TRBV12-5
CASSSSGGFVDTQYF	TGTGCCAGCAGCTCCAGCGGGGGTTTCGTTGATACGCAGTATTTT	TRBJ2-3	TRBD2	-	TRBV7-2
CASRLQGRTGNTIYF	TGTGCCAGCAGGCTACAGGGAAGGACTGGAAACACCATATATTTT	TRBJ1-3	-	-	TRBV7-2
CASSLHGGGSYEQYF	TGTGCCAGCAGCCTACACGGGGGCGGATCCTACGAGCAGTACTTC	TRBJ2-7	-	-	TRBV7-2
CASSDPTSGGISYEQYF	TGTGCCAGCAGTGACCCGACTAGCGGGGGAATCTCCTACGAGCAGTACTTC	TRBJ2-7	TRBD2	-	TRBV6-1
CASSSRLESGELFF	TGTGCCAGCTCATCGCGACTTGAAAGCGGGGAGCTGTTTTTT	TRBJ2-2	-	few	TRBV18
CASSFLLDNEKLFF	TGTGCCAGCAGCTTTCTCCTCGACAATGAAAAACTGTTTTTT	TRBJ1-4	-	-	TRBV7-9
CASSQRVDWYEQYF	TGTGCCAGCAGCCAACGGGTTGATTGGTACGAGCAGTACTTC	TRBJ2-7	-	few	TRBV3-1/TRBV3-2
CASSSPLGEGNEKLFF	TGTGCCAGCAGCTCACCCCTGGGGGAGGGAAATGAAAAACTGTTTTTT	TRBJ1-4	-	-	TRBV11-2
CASRRPGANVLTF	TGTGCCAGCAGGAGGCCTGGGGCCAACGTCCTGACTTTC	TRBJ2-6	-	-	TRBV6-5
CASSLQGDTEAFF	TGTGCCAGCTCATTGCAGGGGGACACTGAAGCTTTCTTT	TRBJ1-1	TRBD1	-	TRBV18
CASSLVDVKETQYF	TGTGCCAGCAGCTTGGTAGATGTCAAAGAGACCCAGTACTTC	TRBJ2-5	-	-	TRBV5-4
CASSYGSRVSLHPQETQYF	TGTGCCAGCAGTTACGGTTCAAGGGTATCCCTACACCCCCAAGAGACCCAGTACTTC	TRBJ2-5	-	-	TRBV6-2/TRBV6-3
CASGRQGNGELFF	TGCGCCAGCGGACGACAGGGGAACGGGGAGCTGTTTTTT	TRBJ2-2	TRBD1	-	TRBV5-1
CASSPDRGNTEAFF	TGTGCCAGCTCACCAGACAGGGGAAACACTGAAGCTTTCTTT	TRBJ1-1	TRBD1	-	TRBV18
CASSELSDEQFF	TGTGCCAGCAGCGAACTGTCGGATGAGCAGTTCTTC	TRBJ2-1	-	-	TRBV7-9
CASADRAIGNTEAFF	TGTGCCAGCGCAGACAGGGCGATCGGGAACACTGAAGCTTTCTTT	TRBJ1-1	TRBD1	once	TRBV6-5
CASSPGRASGSTDSYNEQFF	TGCGCCAGCAGCCCCGGTAGGGCTAGCGGGAGCACCGACTCCTACAATGAGCAGTTCTTC	TRBJ2-1	TRBD2	few	TRBV5-1
CSVPTGRSSEQYF	TGCAGCGTCCCGACAGGGCGTTCCTCCGAGCAGTACTTC	TRBJ2-7	TRBD1	-	TRBV29-1
CASSLASTVSGNTIYF	TGCGCCAGCAGCTTGGCCTCGACGGTCTCTGGAAACACCATATATTTT	TRBJ1-3	-	-	TRBV5-1
CASSLFAGVGDTQYF	TGTGCCAGCAGCTTATTCGCGGGAGTGGGAGATACGCAGTATTTT	TRBJ2-3	TRBD2	-	TRBV7-9
CASSERADQPQHF	TGTGCCAGCAGCGAACGTGCGGATCAGCCCCAGCATTTT	TRBJ1-5	-	once	TRBV7-9
CASRDSGSHSNEQFF	TGTGCCAGCAGAGATAGCGGGAGTCACTCCAATGAGCAGTTCTTC	TRBJ2-1	TRBD2	-	TRBV7-2